These T cell receptor beta chains were read from a single sample in a study of blood T cell repertoires in COVID-19. Sequencing used immunoSEQ multiplex PCR; TCRdb keeps in-frame clones, though not all of them. The sample gives some 490,000 clones, less than 90% of which show up once; 7% to 10% is in the top ten. Sample: PBMCs or T cells enriched from blood (not recorded which). These receptors originate from a woman aged 60-70 years who had recovered from COVID-19. CDR3s include the opening cysteine and the closing phenylalanine or tryptophan. A D gene is named only where the DNA matches it firmly. Clone size appears in some rows only: once, few, many, or a class for an expanded clone.

J: TRBJ1-2
size: NA
D: TRBD1
V: TRBV2
CDR3: CASRPGTVNYGYTF
DNA: TGTGCCAGCAGACCCGGGACAGTCAACTATGGCTACACCTTC

J: TRBJ2-7
size: NA
D: TRBD2
V: TRBV5-1
CDR3: CASSLSGGEYEQYF
DNA: TGCGCCAGCAGCTTAAGCGGGGGGGAATACGAGCAGTACTTC

J: TRBJ1-2
size: NA
D: NA
V: TRBV6-5
CDR3: CASGGAWNYGYTF
DNA: TGTGCCAGCGGAGGGGCCTGGAACTATGGCTACACCTTC

J: TRBJ2-5
size: NA
D: NA
V: TRBV11-3
CDR3: CASSKLQETQYF
DNA: TGTGCCAGCAGCAAACTTCAAGAGACCCAGTACTTC

J: TRBJ2-3
size: NA
D: NA
V: TRBV11-2
CDR3: CASSLGSQPDTQYF
DNA: TGTGCCAGCAGCCTCGGGAGCCAGCCAGATACGCAGTATTTT

J: TRBJ1-4
size: NA
D: NA
V: TRBV4-1
CDR3: CASSQGDTPNEKLFF
DNA: TGCGCCAGCAGCCAAGGGGACACACCTAATGAAAAACTGTTTTTT

J: TRBJ1-6
size: NA
D: NA
V: TRBV6-5
CDR3: CASSPPQGYNSPLHF
DNA: TGTGCCAGCAGTCCCCCGCAGGGCTATAATTCACCCCTCCACTTT

J: TRBJ1-1
size: NA
D: NA
V: TRBV18
CDR3: CASSFGLPGVTEAFF
DNA: TGTGCCAGCTCTTTTGGACTGCCTGGGGTGACTGAAGCTTTCTTT

J: TRBJ2-1
size: NA
D: TRBD1
V: TRBV29-1
CDR3: CSVDGQGFDEQFF
DNA: TGCAGCGTGGACGGACAGGGTTTCGATGAGCAGTTCTTC

J: TRBJ1-5
size: NA
D: NA
V: TRBV3-1/TRBV3-2
CDR3: CASSQGSGSNQPQHF
DNA: TGTGCCAGCAGCCAAGGGTCGGGAAGCAATCAGCCCCAGCATTTT

J: TRBJ1-5
size: NA
D: NA
V: TRBV6-5
CDR3: CASRVGGQPQHF
DNA: TGTGCCAGCAGGGTAGGGGGACAGCCCCAGCATTTT

J: TRBJ1-2
size: NA
D: NA
V: TRBV28
CDR3: CASSPPGEVGNYGYTF
DNA: TGTGCCAGCAGCCCCCCCGGGGAGGTGGGCAACTATGGCTACACCTTC

J: TRBJ1-2
size: NA
D: NA
V: TRBV7-6
CDR3: CASSLGHREGLDYGYTF
DNA: TGTGCCAGCAGCTTAGGACATAGGGAGGGTCTCGACTATGGCTACACCTTC

J: TRBJ2-3
size: few
D: TRBD2
V: TRBV28
CDR3: CASSLSSGGDHATQYF
DNA: TGTGCCAGCAGTTTATCTAGCGGGGGAGACCACGCAACGCAGTATTTT

J: TRBJ2-2
size: NA
D: NA
V: TRBV18
CDR3: CASSPTPDGELFF
DNA: TGTGCCAGCTCACCGACTCCGGACGGGGAGCTGTTTTTT

J: TRBJ2-3
size: NA
D: NA
V: TRBV20-1
CDR3: CSASYTGTDTQYF
DNA: TGCAGTGCTAGTTACACAGGGACAGATACGCAGTATTTT

J: TRBJ2-3
size: NA
D: TRBD2
V: TRBV4-2
CDR3: CASSPLGGAKDTQYF
DNA: TGTGCCAGCAGCCCTCTCGGGGGGGCGAAAGATACGCAGTATTTT

J: TRBJ1-2
size: NA
D: TRBD1
V: TRBV5-6
CDR3: CASSPKDRGYGYTF
DNA: TGTGCCAGCAGCCCTAAGGACAGGGGCTATGGCTACACCTTC

J: TRBJ1-4
size: NA
D: TRBD1
V: TRBV5-4
CDR3: CASSPPKTGGLEKLFF
DNA: TGTGCCAGCAGCCCCCCCAAGACAGGGGGCCTCGAAAAACTGTTTTTT

J: TRBJ1-2
size: NA
D: NA
V: TRBV12-5
CDR3: CASGLHRVAYGYTF
DNA: TGTGCTAGTGGTTTGCACAGGGTTGCCTATGGCTACACCTTC

J: TRBJ1-3
size: once
D: NA
V: TRBV29-1
CDR3: CSVEELGNTIYF
DNA: TGCAGCGTTGAAGAGTTAGGAAACACCATATATTTT

J: TRBJ1-2
size: NA
D: NA
V: TRBV7-9
CDR3: CASSASGALYGYTF
DNA: TGTGCCAGCAGCGCCAGTGGGGCCCTATATGGCTACACCTTC

J: TRBJ2-5
size: NA
D: NA
V: TRBV19
CDR3: CASKWPSGETQYF
DNA: TGTGCCAGTAAATGGCCCTCCGGGGAGACCCAGTACTTC

J: TRBJ1-2
size: NA
D: NA
V: TRBV10-3
CDR3: CAISDLGGAPGGYTF
DNA: TGTGCCATCAGTGACCTGGGAGGGGCGCCGGGCGGCTACACCTTC

J: TRBJ1-2
size: NA
D: TRBD1
V: TRBV6-5
CDR3: CASSTPGQTSYTF
DNA: TGTGCCAGCAGCACCCCGGGACAGACTAGCTACACCTTC

J: TRBJ2-3
size: NA
D: TRBD1
V: TRBV7-9
CDR3: CASSLGWTGSDTQYF
DNA: TGTGCCAGCAGCTTAGGGTGGACAGGCTCAGATACGCAGTATTTT

J: TRBJ1-6
size: NA
D: TRBD1
V: TRBV10-2
CDR3: CASSESGQGATNSPLHF
DNA: TGCGCCAGCAGTGAGTCAGGACAGGGGGCGACTAATTCACCCCTCCACTTT

J: TRBJ2-1
size: NA
D: NA
V: TRBV6-5
CDR3: CASSYFQTYNEQFF
DNA: TGTGCCAGCAGTTATTTCCAGACCTACAATGAGCAGTTCTTC

J: TRBJ2-3
size: NA
D: TRBD2
V: TRBV19
CDR3: CATRTSGTDTQYF
DNA: TGTGCCACGAGGACTAGCGGCACAGATACGCAGTATTTT

J: TRBJ2-3
size: NA
D: TRBD2
V: TRBV6-2/TRBV6-3
CDR3: CASSYRLAGLHTQYF
DNA: TGTGCCAGCAGTTACAGACTAGCGGGGCTCCATACGCAGTATTTT

J: TRBJ2-7
size: NA
D: TRBD1
V: TRBV10-3
CDR3: CAIREDRGGSYEQYF
DNA: TGTGCCATCAGAGAAGACAGGGGGGGATCCTACGAGCAGTACTTC

J: TRBJ2-3
size: NA
D: TRBD2
V: TRBV10-3
CDR3: CAISVTSGGAAANTDTQYF
DNA: TGTGCCATCAGTGTAACTAGCGGGGGGGCCGCCGCAAACACAGATACGCAGTATTTT

J: TRBJ1-2
size: NA
D: NA
V: TRBV25-1
CDR3: CASSGGNYGYTF
DNA: TGTGCCAGCAGTGGGGGCAACTATGGCTACACCTTC

J: TRBJ1-1
size: NA
D: NA
V: TRBV25-1
CDR3: CASSRTTGYTEAFF
DNA: TGTGCCAGCAGTCGAACCACAGGGTACACTGAAGCTTTCTTT

J: TRBJ2-1
size: NA
D: NA
V: TRBV27
CDR3: CASSLSPNLYNEQFF
DNA: TGTGCCAGCAGTTTGAGCCCGAACCTATACAATGAGCAGTTCTTC

J: TRBJ2-7
size: NA
D: NA
V: TRBV12-3/TRBV12-4
CDR3: CASRVQGLYEQYF
DNA: TGTGCCAGCAGGGTTCAGGGCCTCTACGAGCAGTACTTC

J: TRBJ1-2
size: NA
D: NA
V: TRBV30
CDR3: CAWSAHRAYGYTF
DNA: TGTGCCTGGAGTGCCCACAGGGCCTATGGCTACACCTTC

J: TRBJ2-3
size: NA
D: TRBD1
V: TRBV12-5
CDR3: CASGLAQGYADTQYF
DNA: TGTGCTAGTGGTTTGGCACAGGGGTATGCAGATACGCAGTATTTT

J: TRBJ1-4
size: NA
D: TRBD1
V: TRBV5-6
CDR3: CASSLGGQIEKLFF
DNA: TGTGCCAGCAGCTTGGGGGGACAGATTGAAAAACTGTTTTTT

J: TRBJ1-5
size: once
D: NA
V: TRBV10-1
CDR3: CASSEVLADTPNQPQHF
DNA: TGCGCCAGCAGTGAGGTGCTGGCAGATACCCCCAATCAGCCCCAGCATTTT

J: TRBJ1-5
size: NA
D: TRBD1
V: TRBV3-1/TRBV3-2
CDR3: CASSQDPGQGPPQHF
DNA: TGTGCCAGCAGCCAAGATCCGGGACAGGGGCCGCCCCAGCATTTT

J: TRBJ1-2
size: NA
D: NA
V: TRBV4-1
CDR3: CASSQEDYGYTF
DNA: TGCGCCAGCAGCCAGGAGGACTATGGCTACACCTTC

J: TRBJ2-3
size: NA
D: NA
V: TRBV29-1
CDR3: CSVWGDTQYF
DNA: TGCAGCGTTTGGGGGGACACGCAGTATTTT

J: TRBJ2-3
size: NA
D: TRBD1
V: TRBV11-3
CDR3: CARPTGDGADTQYF
DNA: TGTGCCAGACCGACAGGGGACGGTGCAGATACGCAGTATTTT

J: TRBJ2-5
size: NA
D: TRBD1
V: TRBV5-5
CDR3: CASSSPGQPTQETQYF
DNA: TGTGCCAGCAGCTCACCGGGACAGCCTACTCAAGAGACCCAGTACTTC

J: TRBJ2-2
size: NA
D: TRBD1
V: TRBV29-1
CDR3: CSAARGRDTGELFF
DNA: TGCAGCGCCGCCAGGGGGCGAGACACCGGGGAGCTGTTTTTT

J: TRBJ1-1
size: once
D: NA
V: TRBV20-1
CDR3: CSATYTEAFF
DNA: TGCAGTGCAACTTACACTGAAGCTTTCTTT

J: TRBJ2-1
size: once
D: NA
V: TRBV29-1
CDR3: CSHSSLVVGNEQFF
DNA: TGCAGCCATTCCTCGCTAGTGGTAGGCAATGAGCAGTTCTTC

J: TRBJ1-5
size: NA
D: NA
V: TRBV27
CDR3: CASSLKQGSNQPQHF
DNA: TGTGCCAGCAGTTTAAAACAGGGTAGCAATCAGCCCCAGCATTTT

J: TRBJ2-2
size: NA
D: TRBD1
V: TRBV6-5
CDR3: CATDSGQGITGELFF
DNA: TGTGCCACCGATTCGGGACAGGGAATCACCGGGGAGCTGTTTTTT

J: TRBJ1-1
size: NA
D: NA
V: TRBV30
CDR3: CAGGMTNTEAFF
DNA: TGTGCCGGGGGCATGACGAACACTGAAGCTTTCTTT

J: TRBJ2-5
size: NA
D: TRBD1
V: TRBV2
CDR3: CASRETGGPQDQYF
DNA: TGTGCCAGCAGGGAGACAGGGGGACCCCAAGACCAGTACTTC

J: TRBJ2-3
size: NA
D: NA
V: TRBV5-1
CDR3: CASSPWTRRVEIDTQYF
DNA: TGCGCCAGCAGCCCGTGGACGCGGCGGGTGGAAATAGATACGCAGTATTTT

J: TRBJ1-5
size: once
D: TRBD1
V: TRBV5-5
CDR3: CASSGQANQPQHF
DNA: TGTGCCAGCAGCGGACAGGCGAATCAGCCCCAGCATTTT

J: TRBJ2-1
size: NA
D: TRBD2
V: TRBV4-1
CDR3: CASRRTSGGSYNEQFF
DNA: TGCGCCAGCAGGCGGACCTCGGGGGGAAGTTACAATGAGCAGTTCTTC

J: TRBJ2-2
size: NA
D: TRBD1
V: TRBV7-2
CDR3: CASSLEGAYTGELFF
DNA: TGTGCCAGCAGCTTAGAGGGGGCCTACACCGGGGAGCTGTTTTTT

J: TRBJ1-1
size: NA
D: NA
V: TRBV3-1/TRBV3-2
CDR3: CASSSLGRGENTEAFF
DNA: TGTGCCAGCAGCTCCCTGGGGAGAGGAGAGAACACTGAAGCTTTCTTT